Each of the 14 T cell receptor beta chains below was sequenced from the same sample in a study of T cell responses to AZD1222 COVID-19 vaccine. The table came from immunoSEQ multiplex PCR; TCRdb's copy has only in-frame clones and leaves some out. The sample consists of 35,000 to 45,000 clones, over 80% of them appearing once. Material: peripheral blood, obtained 28 days after the second AZD1222 dose. The receptors shown here come from an adult who received the AZD1222 COVID-19 vaccine.

The chain recombines TRBV6-1 with TRBJ2-2; D is uncertain. The CDR3 spans 14 residues. The germline V and J ends were trimmed by 2 bases and 1 base, with 5 bases remaining between them. CDR1 MNHNS and CDR2 SASEGT come from the germline V gene. CDR3 in DNA: TGTGCCAGCAGTGAAAAGGGGAACACCGGGGAGCTGTTTTTT. Its translation: CASSEKGNTGELFF.

This rearrangement joins TRBV12-5 to TRBJ2-1; 10 bases are shared with TRBD2. J gave up 5 bases and V 6 bases, and 4 bases lay outside the gene matches. The length of the CDR3 is 14 residues. From germline, CDR1 is LGHNT and CDR2 FRNRAP. The CDR3 sequence: CASGPSGGNNEQFF. The DNA of the CDR3 is TGTGCTAGTGGCCCTAGCGGGGGAAACAATGAGCAGTTCTTC.

The chain recombines TRBV5-1 with TRBJ2-4; D is uncertain. V was clipped by 3 bases and J by 7 bases, with 14 bases between them. In germline, CDR1 is SGHRS, CDR2 YFSETQ. This CDR3 has 14 residues. The CDR3 is CASSSTDPENIQYF. The CDR3 bases are TGCGCCAGCAGCTCCACAGACCCGGAGAACATTCAGTACTTC.

The chain recombines TRBV19 with TRBJ2-7; D may match TRBD1 or TRBD2 (6 bases each). This CDR3 comprises 13 residues. V gave up 8 bases and J gave up 3 bases, with 14 bases separating them. CDR1 is LNHDA and CDR2 is SQIVND in the germline V gene (reference sequence). For the CDR3, the DNA is TGTGCCAGTGGGTTCGGGGGCGGCTACGAGCAGTACTTC. It is translated as CASGFGGGYEQYF.

V usage is TRBV6-5 and J usage is TRBJ1-6; tentatively, D is TRBD1 (6 bases). Trimming pared 7 bases from V and 9 bases from J, leaving 13 bases between. The length of the CDR3 is 13 residues. Looked up from germline, CDR1 is MNHEY and CDR2 is SVGAGI. CDR3: CASMRRQASPLHF. The CDR3 nucleotides read TGTGCCAGCATGAGGAGACAGGCTTCACCCCTCCACTTT.

The chain links TRBV27 to TRBJ1-4, with D possibly matching TRBD1 (6 bases). Germline V lookup: CDR1 MNHEY, CDR2 SMNVEV (reference sequence). V lost 4 bases and J 7 bases, leaving 13 bases between the germline ends. The CDR3 has 14 amino acids. CDR3 region: CASSYDRTSEKLFF. CDR3 coding DNA: TGTGCCAGCAGTTATGACAGGACAAGTGAAAAACTGTTTTTT.

V is TRBV10-2 and J is TRBJ2-1; 12 positions match TRBD2. This CDR3 contains 13 residues. The germline gives CDR1 WSHSY, CDR2 SAAADI. Unmatched junction bases numbered 2, after V lost 4 bases and J lost 10 bases. The chain's CDR3 is CASSALAGGEQFF. The CDR3 region has the DNA TGCGCCAGCAGTGCGCTAGCGGGGGGGGAGCAGTTCTTC.

The chain uses TRBV5-1 and TRBJ2-1; D remains unclear. Germline assignment: CDR1 SGHRS and CDR2 YFSETQ. This CDR3 has 15 amino acids. Between the trimmed V and J ends, which lost 0 bases and 0 bases, there was a span of 7 bases. DNA of the CDR3: TGCGCCAGCAGCTTGGTAGGGTACTCCTACAATGAGCAGTTCTTC. Translated: CASSLVGYSYNEQFF. Filled out from reference TRBV5-1 and TRBJ2-1, the complete variable domain reads KAGVTQTPRYLIKTRGQQVTLSCSPISGHRSVSWYQQTPGQGLQFLFEYFSETQRNKGNFPGRFSGRQFSNSRSEMNVSTLELGDSALYLCASSLVGYSYNEQFFGPGTRLTVL.

This rearrangement joins TRBV30 to TRBJ2-7, with 11 bases identical to TRBD1. The J segment lost 5 bases and the V segment lost 5 bases, leaving 8 bases of the junction unmatched. This CDR3 spans 14 amino acids. Germline assignment: CDR1 GTSNPN and CDR2 SVGIG (reference sequence). CDR3 sequence reads: CAWGVGQGVNEQYF. As DNA, the CDR3 is TGTGCCTGGGGAGTGGGACAGGGGGTCAACGAGCAGTACTTC.

The chain combines TRBV30 with TRBJ1-5; tentatively, D is TRBD1 (6 bases). The germline V and J ends were trimmed by 5 bases and 6 bases, with 20 bases remaining between them. Germline values: CDR1 GTSNPN, CDR2 SVGIG (reference sequence). The CDR3 contains 15 residues. CDR3 protein: CAWRLGGALPQPQHF. For the CDR3, the DNA is TGTGCCTGGCGACTTGGGGGGGCACTACCTCAGCCCCAGCATTTT.

The V gene is TRBV5-1, the J gene TRBJ2-1, with a weak D call TRBD2 (5 bases). CDR3 size: 15 residues. V was cut by 0 bases and J by 2 bases, with 9 bases left in between. Germline lookup yields CDR1 SGHRS and CDR2 YFSETQ. The CDR3 DNA sequence: TGCGCCAGCAGCTTGGGGACTGGGACCTACAATGAGCAGTTCTTC. Amino acids: CASSLGTGTYNEQFF.

This clone appeared a few times. The germline gene is not matched at one end of the junction; a read error may be the cause. The chain recombines TRBV5-1 with TRBJ1-5; D may be TRBD1 (6 bases). This CDR3 comprises 15 residues. Germline CDR1 and CDR2: SGHRS and YFSETQ. CDR3 coding DNA: TGCGCCAGCAGCTTGGTATCGGGGGGCAACCAGCCCCAGCATTTT. Protein: CASSLVSGGNQPQHF. Full variable domain (remainder filled in from reference TRBV5-1 and TRBJ1-5): KAGVTQTPRYLIKTRGQQVTLSCSPISGHRSVSWYQQTPGQGLQFLFEYFSETQRNKGNFPGRFSGRQFSNSRSEMNVSTLELGDSALYLCASSLVSGGNQPQHFGDGTRLSIL.

V usage is TRBV19 and J usage is TRBJ1-5; weak D call: TRBD1 (5 bases). The CDR3 is 15 residues long. Trimming took off 6 bases at V and 5 bases at J, with 17 bases between the two ends. Germline V gene sequence: CDR1 LNHDA, CDR2 SQIVND (reference sequence). CDR3 in amino acids: CASRGGWQGYQPQHF. CDR3 coding DNA: TGTGCCAGTAGGGGGGGTTGGCAGGGTTATCAGCCCCAGCATTTT. Full variable domain (rest looked up from reference TRBV19 and TRBJ1-5): DGGITQSPKYLFRKEGQNVTLSCEQNLNHDAMYWYRQDPGQGLRLIYYSQIVNDFQKGDIAEGYSVSREKKESFPLTVTSAQKNPTAFYLCASRGGWQGYQPQHFGDGTRLSIL.

The V call is TRBV6-6, the J call TRBJ2-7; 7 bases are shared with TRBD2. The CDR3 is 15 residues long. V was clipped by 0 bases and J by 3 bases; unmatched bases: 5. Per the germline V gene, CDR1 is MNHNY and CDR2 is SVGAGI (reference sequence). CDR3 sequence (DNA): TGTGCCAGCAGTTACTCTGGACTAGGAGGCTACGAGCAGTACTTC. This gives the protein CASSYSGLGGYEQYF.